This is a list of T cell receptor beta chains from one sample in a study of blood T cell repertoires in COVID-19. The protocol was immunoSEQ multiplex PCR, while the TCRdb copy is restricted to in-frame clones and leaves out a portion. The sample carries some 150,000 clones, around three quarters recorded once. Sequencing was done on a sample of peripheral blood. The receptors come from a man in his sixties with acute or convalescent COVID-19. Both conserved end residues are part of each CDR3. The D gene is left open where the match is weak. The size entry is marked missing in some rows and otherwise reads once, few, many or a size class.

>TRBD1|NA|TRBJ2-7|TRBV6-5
TGTGCCAGCAGCCCCGGGACAGGGGCGTCTGAGCAGTACTTC
CASSPGTGASEQYF
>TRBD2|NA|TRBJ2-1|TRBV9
TGTGCCAGCAGCGTAGACGGGGGGATTTACAATGAGCAGTTCTTC
CASSVDGGIYNEQFF
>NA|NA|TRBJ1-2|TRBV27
TGTGCCAGCAGTTTTGTTCAGGCCGGCTACACCTTC
CASSFVQAGYTF
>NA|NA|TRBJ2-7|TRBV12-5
TGTGCTAGTGCTCAACCCGAACGGGACGAGCAGTACTTC
CASAQPERDEQYF
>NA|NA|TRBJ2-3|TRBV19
TGTGCCAGTAGTCCTCCCGGGACCAGGGGAGTGGCGCAGTATTTT
CASSPPGTRGVAQYF
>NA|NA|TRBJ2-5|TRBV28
TGTGCCAGCAGTATCCCATTAGAGCTTAGTGAGACCCAGTACTTC
CASSIPLELSETQYF
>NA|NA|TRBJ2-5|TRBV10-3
TGTGCCATCAGTGGACTAGGCGAGACCCAGTACTTC
CAISGLGETQYF
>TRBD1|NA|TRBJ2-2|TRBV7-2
TGTGCCAGCAGCTTGGGACAGCTGAACACCGGGGAGCTGTTTTTT
CASSLGQLNTGELFF
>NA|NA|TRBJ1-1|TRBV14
TGTGCCAGCAGCCAACGTGACGGGGACACTGAAGCTTTCTTT
CASSQRDGDTEAFF
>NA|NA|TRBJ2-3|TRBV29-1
TGCAGCGTTGAAGATGTTAGGGGTTTCACAGATACGCAGTATTTT
CSVEDVRGFTDTQYF
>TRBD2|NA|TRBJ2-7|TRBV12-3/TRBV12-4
TGTGCCAGCAGCAGGACTAGCGACGAGCAGTACTTC
CASSRTSDEQYF
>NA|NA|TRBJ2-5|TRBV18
TGTGCCAGCTCACCACTGAGCGGAGCACAAGAGACCCAGTACTTC
CASSPLSGAQETQYF
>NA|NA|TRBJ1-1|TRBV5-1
TGCGCCAGCAGCGGGGCCACTCAGGGCACTGAAGCTTTCTTT
CASSGATQGTEAFF
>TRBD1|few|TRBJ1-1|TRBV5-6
TGTGCCAGCAGCCCGGGGGACAGGCCAAACACTGAAGCTTTCTTT
CASSPGDRPNTEAFF
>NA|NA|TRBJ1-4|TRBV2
TGTGCCAGCAGTGTAATATCGACAGGTAGCAATGAAAAACTGTTTTTT
CASSVISTGSNEKLFF
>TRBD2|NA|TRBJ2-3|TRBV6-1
TGTGCCAGCAGTGAGGCGGGCGGGAGGTCAGATACGCAGTATTTT
CASSEAGGRSDTQYF
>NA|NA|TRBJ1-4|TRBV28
TGTGCCAGCAGTAGGGGGGGAGCGGATGAAAAACTGTTTTTT
CASSRGGADEKLFF
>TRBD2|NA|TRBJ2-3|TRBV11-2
TGTGCCAGCAGCCCTCAGCTCGCTAGCGGGGTCACAGATACGCAGTATTTT
CASSPQLASGVTDTQYF
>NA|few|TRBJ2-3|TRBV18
TGTGCCAGCTCACCACTCGCTAGCTCCGCAGATACGCAGTATTTT
CASSPLASSADTQYF